This T cell receptor beta chain derives from a study of identical twins. With template switching, a universal primer site was added, and the cDNA carried unique molecular identifiers. TCRdb re-derived calls from the 5' RACE reads in MiXCR, one entry per CDR3 protein. This sample has about 190,000 distinct CDR3 sequences; 15% occur once, and the top ten carry roughly two fifths. V lost 6 bases and J lost 1; bases outside the gene matches: 6. There are 16 residues in the CDR3. These data also featured in a second study, about T cells expressing NK-cell markers. That paper adds: It was sorted CD3+CD56-NKG2C+, CD3+CD56+NKG2C- and CD3+CD56+NKG2C+ T cells that provided the TCR beta repertoires. The authors sequenced eight donors, of whom seven were HCMV-seropositive and one was seronegative. These clonotypes also led the CD3+CD56-NKG2C+ fraction in a handful of donors.

The chain recombines TRBV12-3 or TRBV12-4 with TRBJ2-3; TRBD2 aligns across 11 bases. Sequenced: CD8+ T cells sorted from blood. The receptor was isolated from a woman aged 18-30 years in good health. This chain's CDR3 is CASRPLAGVGTDTQYF. Here the CDR3 DNA reads TGTGCCAGCAGGCCACTAGCGGGAGTCGGCACAGATACGCAGTATTTT.